The T cell receptor (beta chain) described here comes from a study of T cell changes during pregnancy in multiple sclerosis. The data were produced by immunoSEQ multiplex PCR, yet TCRdb's version contains in-frame clones alone and is incomplete. The table includes some 100,000 clones, around 94% detected once. With 4 bases removed from V and 8 bases from J, the gap between germline ends came to 12 bases. CDR3 length: 14 residues. CDR1 and CDR2 (germline): SNHLY, FYNNEI. The TCR was taken from a female donor with multiple sclerosis, enrolled in a pregnancy study. This chain links TRBV2 with TRBJ1-6; D is unclear. Sequences were derived from peripheral blood, sampled in the second trimester of pregnancy. CDR3 amino acids: CASSGEGTYSPLHF. CDR3 nucleotide sequence: TGTGCCAGCAGTGGTGAGGGAACTTATTCACCCCTCCACTTT.